The TCR beta chain described here comes from a study of regulatory T cells in long-lasting Graves disease. Regarding the study as a whole: A reduction in accuracy may have resulted from the small sample size. The analysis examined peripheral blood only and excluded thyroid tissue.

In this sample, this clonotype turned up a few times. The antigen is not known. This CDR3 spans 13 amino acids. Germline V CDR1 and CDR2: MNHNS, SASEGT. Trimming cost V 10 bases and J 2 bases; bases outside gene matches: 7. As for time point: newly diagnosed GD, antithyroid drugs for less than 3 months. Scientists built the TCR library using RNA that was extracted from PBMCs. Through Arm-PCR of CDR3 regions and iRepertoire HTBI primers, TCR beta libraries were built. TCRdb re-derived calls from the multiplex PCR reads in MiXCR, one entry per CDR3 protein. The sample consists of almost 450,000 distinct CDR3 sequences, 16% of them appearing once. A further study also used this sample, focusing on T cells in Graves' hyperthyroidism and ophthalmopathy. Per that paper: The authors deemed Graves' hyperthyroidism stable absent ophthalmopathy progression within 18 months. Patients aged 18 to 65 had newly diagnosed hyperthyroidism that had lasted under 2 months.

The specimen was peripheral blood mononuclear cells (PBMCs), collected at new diagnosis, from a patient treated with antithyroid drugs. The chain links TRBV6-1 to TRBJ2-7; 8 bases align to TRBD1. This receptor was taken from a woman under 40 with Graves disease. The CDR3: CATARGQAYEQYF. CDR3 coding DNA: TGTGCCACCGCAAGGGGACAGGCCTACGAGCAGTACTTC.